The T cell receptor beta chain under discussion was sequenced for a study of shared clonotypes between healthy human individuals. For the study at large: Each donor had three CD4 naive, three CD4 memory, two CD8 naive and one CD8 memory plate. Regarding the study as a whole: Collection of samples was limited to blood; tissue repertoires likely differ. Clonotypes shared by all four donors outscored non-shared clonotypes in generation probability.

A remark on this clone: Its antigen is currently unknown.

The assay was run at deep level. Profiling relied on immunoSEQ multiplex PCR, and the TCRdb table lists in-frame clones only, not all of them. The sample gives more than 2,000,000 clones, approximately 94% of which show up once; around 0.14% is in the top ten. Germline assignment: CDR1 SGHVS and CDR2 FNYEAQ. V dropped 1 base and J dropped 2 bases, with 15 bases sitting between them. The CDR3 is 16 residues long. The sequenced sample was naive CD4+ T cells sorted from blood. The subset here: CD45RA+ positively selected. The source is a man between 18 and 29 years old in good health. The V and J genes are TRBV7-6 and TRBJ2-7; a weak D match, TRBD2 (6 bases). The CDR3 region has the DNA TGTGCCAGCAGCTTAGACACGGGAGTGCTTCCCTACGAGCAGTACTTC. This codes for CASSLDTGVLPYEQYF.